Below, one T cell receptor (beta chain) is given with its context. Its antigen is not known. 13 Jbeta primers and 60 Vbeta primers were used for the PCR. Using immunoSEQ multiplex PCR, the repertoire was profiled, and TCRdb retains in-frame clones only, with some absent. Of approximately 120,000 clones listed, around 80% are singletons. The record originates from a study of cytomegalovirus exposure and HLA in healthy donors. Study-wide points: Association of 16,951 TCR beta sequences with HLA alleles was found at 0.05 false discovery rate in a later analysis. Reported results showed that the classifier diagnosed cytomegalovirus status with high specificity and sensitivity. For most TCR beta V segments, an earlier analysis put the productive rate at about 87% or about 30% of the time.

Germline CDR1 MNHEY, CDR2 SVGAGI. J lost 3 bases, V lost 8 bases, and 7 bases had no gene match. The CDR3 length is 14 residues. The sample was PBMCs. The receptor was derived from a female donor in good health and CMV-seronegative. The chain couples TRBV6-5 to TRBJ2-1; 7 bases fit TRBD2. In nucleotides, the CDR3 is TGTGCCAGCGGGGGGGAAATAGGCTACAATGAGCAGTTCTTC. This sequence encodes CASGGEIGYNEQFF.